This T cell receptor beta chain was recorded in a study of blood T cell repertoires in COVID-19. The CDR3 covers 20 residues. Germline V gene lookup returns CDR1 SGDLS and CDR2 YYNGEE. With 3 bases clipped from V and 0 bases from J, the junction kept 15 bases outside the gene matches. Here immunoSEQ multiplex PCR was the method, and the copy in TCRdb shows in-frame clones only, minus some. The sample records about 34,000 clones, around 85% being singletons. The sample consisted of peripheral blood. The V call is TRBV9, the J call TRBJ2-6; 7 bases are a match to TRBD1. This receptor was taken from a human donor with acute or convalescent COVID-19. The donor label of this sample is uncertain. The DNA of the CDR3 is TGTGCCAGCAGCGCCCGAAGACAGGGATCCGACCCCTCTGGGGCCAACGTCCTGACTTTC. The encoded protein is CASSARRQGSDPSGANVLTF.